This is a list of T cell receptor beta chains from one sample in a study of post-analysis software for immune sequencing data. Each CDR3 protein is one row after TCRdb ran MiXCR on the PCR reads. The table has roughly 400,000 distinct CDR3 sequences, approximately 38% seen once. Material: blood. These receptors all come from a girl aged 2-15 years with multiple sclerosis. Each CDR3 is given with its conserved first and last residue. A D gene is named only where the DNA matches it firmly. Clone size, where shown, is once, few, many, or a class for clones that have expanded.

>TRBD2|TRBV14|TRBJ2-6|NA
TGTGCCAGCAGCCAAGATCGGCGGGGGGTCCTGACTTTC
CASSQDRRGVLTF
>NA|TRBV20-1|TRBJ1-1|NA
TGCAGTGCTAGGGATGAAAACAGGGTCGAAGCTTTCTTT
CSARDENRVEAFF
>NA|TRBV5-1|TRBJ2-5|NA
TGCGCCAGCAGCCGTACAGGGAACAATGAGCAGTACTTC
CASSRTGNNEQYF
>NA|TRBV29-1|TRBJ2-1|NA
TGCAGCGTCGAAGTAAGGGGATCTGCCTACAATGAGCAGTTCTTC
CSVEVRGSAYNEQFF
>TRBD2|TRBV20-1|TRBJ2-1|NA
TGCAGTGCCATCCGAGCGGGGCTAAATGAGCAGTTCTTC
CSAIRAGLNEQFF
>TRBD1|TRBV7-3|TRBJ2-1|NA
TGTGCCAGCAGCTTAGTGGGGACAGCTTTTAATGAGCAGTTCTTC
CASSLVGTAFNEQFF
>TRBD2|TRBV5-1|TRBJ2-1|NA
TGCGCCAGCAGCTTGGTAGCGGGGGGGCGGAATGAGCAGTTCTTC
CASSLVAGGRNEQFF
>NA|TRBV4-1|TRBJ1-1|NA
TGCGCCAGCAGCCAAGGTTGGGCAGGGACGGATGAAGCTTTCTTT
CASSQGWAGTDEAFF
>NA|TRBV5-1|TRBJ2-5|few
TGCGCCAGCAGCCTTAGAGGGACCACCGGATACCAAGAGACCCAGTACTTC
CASSLRGTTGYQETQYF
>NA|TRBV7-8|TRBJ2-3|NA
TGTGCCAGCAGCTTAGCCGGGTCGTGGAGCACAGATACGCAGTATTTT
CASSLAGSWSTDTQYF
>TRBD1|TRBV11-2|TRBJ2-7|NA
TGTGCCAGCAGCTTAGAATGGACAGGGGGACGGTACGAGCAGTACTTC
CASSLEWTGGRYEQYF
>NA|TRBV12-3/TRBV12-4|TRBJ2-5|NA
TGTGCCAGCAGTTTGAGACCACCGATCCAAGAGACCCAGTACTTC
CASSLRPPIQETQYF
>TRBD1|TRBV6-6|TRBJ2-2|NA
TGTGCCAGCAGTCCACCTGGGGGACAGAAGAACACCGGGGAGCTGTTTTTT
CASSPPGGQKNTGELFF
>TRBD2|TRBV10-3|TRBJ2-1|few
TGTGCCATCAGTGGAGGACCTTTTTTTGTGCGGGAGGGGTACAATGAGCAGTTCTTC
CAISGGPFFVREGYNEQFF
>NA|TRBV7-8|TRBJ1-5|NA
TGTGCCAGCAGCTTATTTTGGGGGAATCAGCCCCAGCATTTT
CASSLFWGNQPQHF
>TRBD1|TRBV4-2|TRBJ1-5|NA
TGTGCCAGCAGCCAACCCGACAGGGATCAGCCCCAGCATTTT
CASSQPDRDQPQHF
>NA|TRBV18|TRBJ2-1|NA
TGTGCCAGCTCACGGGACCCCGTCTACAATGAGCAGTTCTTC
CASSRDPVYNEQFF
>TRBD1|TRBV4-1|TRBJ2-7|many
TGCGCCAGCAGCCAACTCCCCCGACAGGGTGATGACTACGAGCAGTACTTC
CASSQLPRQGDDYEQYF
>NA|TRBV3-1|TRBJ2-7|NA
TGTGCCAGCAGCCAACACGGGTCTACCTACGAGCAGTACTTC
CASSQHGSTYEQYF
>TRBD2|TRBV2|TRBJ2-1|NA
TGTGCCAGCAAAAAGCGGGGGGCCTACAATGAGCAGTTCTTC
CASKKRGAYNEQFF
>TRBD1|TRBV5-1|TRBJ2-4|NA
TGCGCCAGCAGGGGGACAGGGCGAAACATTCAGTACTTC
CASRGTGRNIQYF
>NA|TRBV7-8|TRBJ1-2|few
TGTGCCAGCAGCTGGGGACTGACCTATGGCTACACCTTC
CASSWGLTYGYTF